This is a list of T cell receptor beta chains from one sample in a study of T-cell reconstitution after alpha-beta-depleted transplantation in children. TCRdb analysed the PCR reads with MiXCR anew, one entry per CDR3 protein. The data show approximately 200,000 distinct CDR3 sequences, about 14% seen once. Sequencing was performed on PBMCs from the stem cell graft donor, taken from the stem cell graft. These receptors were obtained from a human donor who donated a stem cell graft to a child with acute lymphoblastic leukemia. The CDR3 runs from the conserved cysteine through the conserved F or W. The order of the fields is V gene, clone size, J gene, D gene, CDR3 protein, CDR3 DNA. D genes are given only for firm matches. Clone size is given for some rows only: seen once, a few or many times, or a class if the clone is expanded.

V gene: TRBV20-1; clone size: .; J gene: TRBJ2-2; D gene: .; CDR3 protein: CSASSSGNTGELFF; CDR3 DNA: TGCAGTGCTAGTTCCAGCGGGAACACCGGGGAGCTGTTTTTT
V gene: TRBV5-1; clone size: many; J gene: TRBJ1-1; D gene: .; CDR3 protein: CASSVGTLNTEAFF; CDR3 DNA: TGCGCCAGCAGCGTCGGGACATTGAACACTGAAGCTTTCTTT
V gene: TRBV12-3/TRBV12-4; clone size: many; J gene: TRBJ1-6; D gene: TRBD1; CDR3 protein: CATARDSDNSPLHF; CDR3 DNA: TGTGCCACCGCTCGGGACAGCGATAATTCACCCCTCCACTTT
V gene: TRBV4-1; clone size: many; J gene: TRBJ1-2; D gene: .; CDR3 protein: CASSHTLTDGYTF; CDR3 DNA: TGCGCCAGCAGCCACACCTTGACTGACGGCTACACCTTC
V gene: TRBV5-8; clone size: many; J gene: TRBJ1-3; D gene: .; CDR3 protein: CASSFQRLGSGNTIYF; CDR3 DNA: TGTGCCAGCAGCTTCCAGAGGCTAGGGAGTGGAAACACCATATATTTT
V gene: TRBV10-3; clone size: many; J gene: TRBJ2-3; D gene: TRBD2; CDR3 protein: CASSRGIAGATDTQYF; CDR3 DNA: TGTGCCTCGAGCCGGGGGATAGCGGGAGCCACAGATACGCAGTATTTT
V gene: TRBV6-1; clone size: many; J gene: TRBJ2-7; D gene: .; CDR3 protein: CATSGVGSVYEQYF; CDR3 DNA: TGTGCCACCTCGGGGGTGGGGAGCGTCTACGAGCAGTACTTC
V gene: TRBV20-1; clone size: .; J gene: TRBJ2-1; D gene: TRBD2; CDR3 protein: CSAQGLASSSYNEQFF; CDR3 DNA: TGCAGTGCTCAAGGACTAGCTTCTAGCTCCTACAATGAGCAGTTCTTC
V gene: TRBV11-1; clone size: many; J gene: TRBJ1-1; D gene: .; CDR3 protein: CASSLGLWNTEAFF; CDR3 DNA: TGTGCCAGCAGCTTAGGACTTTGGAACACTGAAGCTTTCTTT
V gene: TRBV5-1; clone size: many; J gene: TRBJ2-1; D gene: .; CDR3 protein: CASSPTDGVSEQFF; CDR3 DNA: TGCGCCAGCAGCCCTACGGACGGAGTGAGTGAGCAGTTCTTC
V gene: TRBV28; clone size: many; J gene: TRBJ1-6; D gene: .; CDR3 protein: CASSLSGWGSYNSPLHF; CDR3 DNA: TGTGCCAGCAGTTTAAGTGGGTGGGGCTCCTATAATTCACCCCTCCACTTT
V gene: TRBV7-2; clone size: once; J gene: TRBJ1-2; D gene: .; CDR3 protein: CASSFGGGDGYTF; CDR3 DNA: TGTGCCAGCAGCTTCGGTGGAGGGGATGGCTACACCTTC
V gene: TRBV7-9; clone size: few; J gene: TRBJ2-5; D gene: .; CDR3 protein: CASSLAGYQETQYF; CDR3 DNA: TGTGCCAGCAGCTTAGCAGGGTACCAAGAGACCCAGTACTTC
V gene: TRBV4-1; clone size: many; J gene: TRBJ1-1; D gene: .; CDR3 protein: CASSHGGKAFF; CDR3 DNA: TGCGCCAGCAGCCACGGAGGGAAAGCTTTCTTT
V gene: TRBV12-3/TRBV12-4; clone size: .; J gene: TRBJ1-1; D gene: .; CDR3 protein: CASSYGPLGGTEAFF; CDR3 DNA: TGTGCCAGCAGTTATGGGCCGCTCGGTGGCACTGAAGCTTTCTTT
V gene: TRBV28; clone size: many; J gene: TRBJ2-4; D gene: TRBD2; CDR3 protein: CASSLWGLAGDKNIQYF; CDR3 DNA: TGTGCCAGCAGTTTATGGGGACTAGCGGGAGACAAAAACATTCAGTACTTC
V gene: TRBV6-1; clone size: many; J gene: TRBJ1-4; D gene: .; CDR3 protein: CASSVGPATNEKLFF; CDR3 DNA: TGTGCCAGCAGCGTCGGGCCAGCAACTAATGAAAAACTGTTTTTT
V gene: TRBV11-2; clone size: many; J gene: TRBJ2-3; D gene: .; CDR3 protein: CASSLDRAGPDTQYF; CDR3 DNA: TGTGCCAGCAGCTTAGATCGGGCTGGCCCAGATACGCAGTATTTT
V gene: TRBV13; clone size: many; J gene: TRBJ1-1; D gene: .; CDR3 protein: CASRRSGENTEAFF; CDR3 DNA: TGTGCCAGCAGGCGCTCCGGGGAAAACACTGAAGCTTTCTTT
V gene: TRBV5-1; clone size: few; J gene: TRBJ2-2; D gene: .; CDR3 protein: CASSLVVGDTGELFF; CDR3 DNA: TGCGCCAGCAGCTTGGTGGTGGGGGACACCGGGGAGCTGTTTTTT
V gene: TRBV5-1; clone size: .; J gene: TRBJ1-1; D gene: .; CDR3 protein: CASSSGFGGTEAFF; CDR3 DNA: TGCGCCAGCAGCTCTGGATTTGGCGGGACTGAAGCTTTCTTT
V gene: TRBV5-1; clone size: many; J gene: TRBJ2-7; D gene: .; CDR3 protein: CASSFHTGYEQYF; CDR3 DNA: TGCGCCAGCAGCTTCCACACAGGTTACGAGCAGTACTTC
V gene: TRBV20-1; clone size: many; J gene: TRBJ2-7; D gene: .; CDR3 protein: CSAYNSTGYEQYF; CDR3 DNA: TGCAGTGCTTACAACTCGACCGGCTACGAGCAGTACTTC
V gene: TRBV7-9; clone size: many; J gene: TRBJ2-5; D gene: TRBD2; CDR3 protein: CASSWMGLADQETQYF; CDR3 DNA: TGTGCCAGCAGCTGGATGGGACTAGCGGACCAAGAGACCCAGTACTTC
V gene: TRBV25-1; clone size: .; J gene: TRBJ2-7; D gene: TRBD2; CDR3 protein: CASSEPGTSGTYQQYF; CDR3 DNA: TGTGCCAGCAGTGAACCGGGGACTAGCGGGACTTACCAGCAGTACTTC
V gene: TRBV3-1; clone size: many; J gene: TRBJ2-2; D gene: .; CDR3 protein: CASSQKGELFF; CDR3 DNA: TGTGCCAGCAGCCAAAAAGGGGAGCTGTTTTTT
V gene: TRBV10-3; clone size: many; J gene: TRBJ2-3; D gene: .; CDR3 protein: CAISEFVADTQYF; CDR3 DNA: TGTGCCATCAGTGAGTTTGTTGCAGATACGCAGTATTTT
V gene: TRBV7-2; clone size: many; J gene: TRBJ1-4; D gene: .; CDR3 protein: CASSLAGVSEKLFF; CDR3 DNA: TGTGCCAGCAGCTTAGCAGGGGTTAGCGAAAAACTGTTTTTT